This T cell receptor (beta chain) comes out of a study of cytomegalovirus exposure and HLA in healthy donors. This clone was observed a single time. Its specificity is not known. Whole-study findings and limits: Common viral pathogens seemed, in a later analysis, to connect with several of the most significant clusters.

Both 60 Vbeta primers and 13 Jbeta primers went into the PCR. Assay used: immunoSEQ multiplex PCR; TCRdb lists only in-frame clones, some missing. The data hold 150,000 or so clones, with roughly 79% observed a single time. This TCR was sampled from a man younger than 35 in good health and CMV-seronegative. The specimen was PBMCs.

CDR3 sequence: CASSLAEYQPQHF. The CDR3 nucleotides read TGTGCCAGCAGCTTAGCCGAGTATCAGCCCCAGCATTTT. V is TRBV7-6 and J is TRBJ1-5, with unresolved D. The germline V and J ends were trimmed by 0 bases and 5 bases, with 5 bases remaining between them. The CDR3 runs to 13 residues. CDR1 SGHVS and CDR2 FNYEAQ come from the germline V gene.